The 2 T cell receptor beta chains listed next were all sequenced from one sample in a study of blood T cell repertoires in COVID-19. Method: immunoSEQ multiplex PCR; TCRdb's copy keeps in-frame clones and lacks some. Among 130,000 to 150,000 clones listed, 79% were seen once. Material for sequencing was peripheral blood. These receptors were taken from a man aged 55 to 70 with acute or convalescent COVID-19.

V is TRBV6-5 and J is TRBJ1-1; D is unresolved. Germline CDR1 is MNHEY and CDR2 is SVGAGI. Trimming shortened V by 8 bases and J by 3 bases, and 16 bases separated the two germline ends. The CDR3 totals 14 residues. The CDR3 loop is CASSKRETDTEAFF. CDR3 in DNA: TGTGCCAGCTCGAAGAGGGAAACGGACACTGAAGCTTTCTTT.

The chain joins TRBV4-3 to TRBJ2-7, with a weak D call TRBD2 (5 bases). Between the trimmed V and J ends, which lost 0 bases and 4 bases, there was a span of 10 bases. Germline V gene lookup returns CDR1 LGHNA and CDR2 YSLEER. This CDR3 region has 14 residues. The CDR3 nucleotides read TGCGCCAGCAGCCAAGATTGGCGCGGGTACGAGCAGTACTTC. It codes for CASSQDWRGYEQYF.